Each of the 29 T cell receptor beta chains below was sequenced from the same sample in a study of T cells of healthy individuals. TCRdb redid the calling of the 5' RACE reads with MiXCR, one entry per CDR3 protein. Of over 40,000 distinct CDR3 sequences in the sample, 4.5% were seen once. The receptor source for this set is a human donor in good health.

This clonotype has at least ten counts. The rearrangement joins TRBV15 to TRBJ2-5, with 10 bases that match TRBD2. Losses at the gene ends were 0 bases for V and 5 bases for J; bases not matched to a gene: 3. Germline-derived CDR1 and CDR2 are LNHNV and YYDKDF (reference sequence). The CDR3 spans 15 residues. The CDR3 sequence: CATSREAGGGETQYF. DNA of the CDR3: TGTGCCACCAGCAGAGAAGCGGGAGGGGGGGAGACCCAGTACTTC.

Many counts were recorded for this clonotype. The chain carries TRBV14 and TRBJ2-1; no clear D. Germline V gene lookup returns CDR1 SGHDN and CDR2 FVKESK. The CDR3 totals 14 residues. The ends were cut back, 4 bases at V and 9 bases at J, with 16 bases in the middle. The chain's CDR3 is CASSPVGPRSEQFF. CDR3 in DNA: TGTGCCAGCAGCCCCGTGGGCCCCCGGAGTGAGCAGTTCTTC. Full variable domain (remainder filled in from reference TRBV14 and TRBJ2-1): EAGVTQFPSHSVIEKGQTVTLRCDPISGHDNLYWYRRVMGKEIKFLLHFVKESKQDESGMPNNRFLAERTGGTYSTLKVQPAELEDSGVYFCASSPVGPRSEQFFGPGTRLTVL.

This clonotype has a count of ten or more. DNA for the CDR3: TGCAGCGTTGATCCATTGAACACTGAAGCTTTCTTT. Amino acids: CSVDPLNTEAFF. This chain links TRBV29-1 with TRBJ1-1; D gene uncertain. The CDR3 has 12 amino acids. Germline CDR1 and CDR2: SQVTM and ANQGSEA. The V gene lost 3 bases and the J gene lost 0 bases, with 5 bases spanning the gap.

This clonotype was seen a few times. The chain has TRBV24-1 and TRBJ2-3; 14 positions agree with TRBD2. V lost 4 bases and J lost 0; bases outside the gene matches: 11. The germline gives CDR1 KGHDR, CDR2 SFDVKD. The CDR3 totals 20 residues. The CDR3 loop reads CATSDPGLAGDDGSTDTQYF. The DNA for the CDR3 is TGTGCCACCAGTGACCCGGGACTAGCGGGAGACGACGGGAGCACAGATACGCAGTATTTT.

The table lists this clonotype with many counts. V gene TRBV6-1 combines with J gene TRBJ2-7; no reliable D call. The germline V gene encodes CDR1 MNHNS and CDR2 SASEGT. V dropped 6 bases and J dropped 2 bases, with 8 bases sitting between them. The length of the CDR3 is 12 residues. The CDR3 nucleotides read TGTGCCAGCAGCGGACGGGCCTACGAGCAGTACTTC. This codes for CASSGRAYEQYF.

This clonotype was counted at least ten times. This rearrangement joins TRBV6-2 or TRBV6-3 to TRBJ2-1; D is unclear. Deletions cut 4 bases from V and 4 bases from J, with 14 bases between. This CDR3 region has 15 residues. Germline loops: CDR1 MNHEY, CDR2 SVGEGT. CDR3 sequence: CASSSPFISYNEQFF. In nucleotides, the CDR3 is TGTGCCAGCAGTTCGCCCTTCATATCGTACAATGAGCAGTTCTTC.

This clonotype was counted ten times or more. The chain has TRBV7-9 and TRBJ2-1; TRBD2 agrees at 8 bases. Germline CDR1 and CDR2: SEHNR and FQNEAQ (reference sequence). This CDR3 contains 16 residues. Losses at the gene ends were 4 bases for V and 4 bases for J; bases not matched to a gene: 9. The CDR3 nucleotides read TGTGCCAGCAGCTCAACGCGGGCTAGCGGGTACAATGAGCAGTTCTTC. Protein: CASSSTRASGYNEQFF.

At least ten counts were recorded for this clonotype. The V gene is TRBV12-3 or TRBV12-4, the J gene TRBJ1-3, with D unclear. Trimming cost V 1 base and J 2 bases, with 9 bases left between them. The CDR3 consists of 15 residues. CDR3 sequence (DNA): TGTGCCAGCAGTTTAGACAGCACAGCTGGAAACACCATATATTTT. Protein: CASSLDSTAGNTIYF.

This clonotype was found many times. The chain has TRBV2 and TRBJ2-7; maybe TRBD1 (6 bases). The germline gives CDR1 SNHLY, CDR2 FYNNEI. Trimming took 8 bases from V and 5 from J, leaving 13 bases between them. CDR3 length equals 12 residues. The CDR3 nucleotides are TGTGCCAGCTCGGGACATAGCCACGAGCAGTACTTC. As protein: CASSGHSHEQYF.

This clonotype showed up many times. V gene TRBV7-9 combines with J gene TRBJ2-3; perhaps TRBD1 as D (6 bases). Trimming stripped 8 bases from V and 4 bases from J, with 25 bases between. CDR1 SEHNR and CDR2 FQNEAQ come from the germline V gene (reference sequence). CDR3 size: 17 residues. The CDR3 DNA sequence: TGTGCCAGCTTAGGGGGTGGGGACCCCAGCGCCGCAGATACGCAGTATTTT. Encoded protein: CASLGGGDPSAADTQYF.

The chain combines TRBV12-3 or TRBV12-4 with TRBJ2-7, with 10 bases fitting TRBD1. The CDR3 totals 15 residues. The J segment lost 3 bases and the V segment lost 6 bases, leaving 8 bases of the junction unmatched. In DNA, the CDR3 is TGTGCCAGCAGAGGGGAGGGACAGGGGCGCTACGAGCAGTACTTC. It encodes CASRGEGQGRYEQYF.

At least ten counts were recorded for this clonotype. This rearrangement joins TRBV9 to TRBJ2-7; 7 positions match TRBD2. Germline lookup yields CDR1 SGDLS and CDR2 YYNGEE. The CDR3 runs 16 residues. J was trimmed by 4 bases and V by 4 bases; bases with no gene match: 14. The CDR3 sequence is CASSPRGAGTRYEQYF. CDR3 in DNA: TGTGCCAGCAGCCCCCGAGGAGCGGGGACGCGGTACGAGCAGTACTTC.

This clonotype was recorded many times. The CDR3 reads CASSVAGITDTQYF. DNA for the CDR3: TGTGCCAGCAGTGTAGCGGGGATCACAGATACGCAGTATTTT. The rearrangement links TRBV2 to TRBJ2-3; 8 positions agree with TRBD2. Looked up from germline, CDR1 is SNHLY and CDR2 is FYNNEI. With 4 bases clipped from V and 2 bases from J, the junction kept 2 bases outside the gene matches. The CDR3 spans 14 residues.

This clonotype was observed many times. The CDR3 region is CASSPSRPGVGEQYF. For the CDR3, the DNA is TGTGCCAGCAGCCCAAGCCGCCCCGGGGTCGGGGAGCAGTACTTC. This chain uses TRBV7-2 with TRBJ2-7; D is possibly TRBD2 (5 bases). Germline CDR1 SGHTA, CDR2 FQGNSA. Trimming removed 5 bases at V and 7 bases at J, with 21 bases between. This CDR3 has 15 residues. The full variable domain, its missing parts supplied by reference TRBV7-2 and TRBJ2-7, is GAGVSQSPSNKVTEKGKDVELRCDPISGHTALYWYRQSLGQGLEFLIYFQGNSAPDKSGLPSDRFSAERTGGSVSTLTIQRTQQEDSAVYLCASSPSRPGVGEQYFGPGTRLTVT.

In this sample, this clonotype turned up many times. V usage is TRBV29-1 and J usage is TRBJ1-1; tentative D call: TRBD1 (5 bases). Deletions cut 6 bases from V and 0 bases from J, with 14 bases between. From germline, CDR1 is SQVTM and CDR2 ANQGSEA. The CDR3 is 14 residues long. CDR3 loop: CSVDLGTLNTEAFF. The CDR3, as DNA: TGCAGCGTCGACCTTGGGACGTTGAACACTGAAGCTTTCTTT.

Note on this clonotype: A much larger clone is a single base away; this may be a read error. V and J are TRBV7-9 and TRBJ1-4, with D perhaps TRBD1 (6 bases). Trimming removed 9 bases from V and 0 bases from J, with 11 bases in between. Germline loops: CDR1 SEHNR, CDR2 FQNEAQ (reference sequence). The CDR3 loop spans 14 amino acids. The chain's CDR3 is CARLGAATNEKLFF. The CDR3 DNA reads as TGTGCCAGGCTGGGGGCAGCAACTAATGAAAAACTGTTTTTT.

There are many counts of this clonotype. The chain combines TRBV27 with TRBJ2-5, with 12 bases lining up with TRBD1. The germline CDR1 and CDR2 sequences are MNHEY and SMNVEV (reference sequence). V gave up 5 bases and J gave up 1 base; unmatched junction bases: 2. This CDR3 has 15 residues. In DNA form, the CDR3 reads TGTGCCAGCAGTGGGACAGGGGGCCGCCAAGAGACCCAGTACTTC. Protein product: CASSGTGGRQETQYF.

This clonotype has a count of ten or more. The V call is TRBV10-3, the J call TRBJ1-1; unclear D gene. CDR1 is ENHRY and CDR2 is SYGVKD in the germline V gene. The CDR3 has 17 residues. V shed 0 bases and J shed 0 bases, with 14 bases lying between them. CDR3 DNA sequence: TGTGCCATCAGTGAGTCGGGAAAGAGAGAATTGAACACTGAAGCTTTCTTT. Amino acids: CAISESGKRELNTEAFF.

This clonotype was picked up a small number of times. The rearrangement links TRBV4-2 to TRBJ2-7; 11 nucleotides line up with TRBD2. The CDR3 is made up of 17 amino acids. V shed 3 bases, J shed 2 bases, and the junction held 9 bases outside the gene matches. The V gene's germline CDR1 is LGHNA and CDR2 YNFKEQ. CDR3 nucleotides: TGTGCCAGCAGCCATTTAACCGGGACTAGCGGACCCTACGAGCAGTACTTC. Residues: CASSHLTGTSGPYEQYF.

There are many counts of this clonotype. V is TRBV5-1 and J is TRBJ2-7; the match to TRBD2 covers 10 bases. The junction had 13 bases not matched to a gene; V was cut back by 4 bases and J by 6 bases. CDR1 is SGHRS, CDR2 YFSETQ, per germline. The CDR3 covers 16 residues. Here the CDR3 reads CASSPTQPSGRSEQYF. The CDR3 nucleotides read TGCGCCAGCAGCCCCACCCAGCCTAGCGGGAGATCCGAGCAGTACTTC.

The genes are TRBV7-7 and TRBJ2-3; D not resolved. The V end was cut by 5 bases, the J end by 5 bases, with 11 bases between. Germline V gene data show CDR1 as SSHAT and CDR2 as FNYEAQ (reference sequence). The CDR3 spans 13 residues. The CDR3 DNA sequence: TGTGCCAGCAGCCCTGCTAGGCTAGATACGCAGTATTTT. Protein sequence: CASSPARLDTQYF.

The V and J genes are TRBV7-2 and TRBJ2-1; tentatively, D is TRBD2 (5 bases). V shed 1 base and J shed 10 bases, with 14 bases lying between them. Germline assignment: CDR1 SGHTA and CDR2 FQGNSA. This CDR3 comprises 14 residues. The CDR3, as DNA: TGTGCCAGCAGCTTAGAATTAGTCGGGATAGAGCAGTTCTTC. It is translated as CASSLELVGIEQFF.

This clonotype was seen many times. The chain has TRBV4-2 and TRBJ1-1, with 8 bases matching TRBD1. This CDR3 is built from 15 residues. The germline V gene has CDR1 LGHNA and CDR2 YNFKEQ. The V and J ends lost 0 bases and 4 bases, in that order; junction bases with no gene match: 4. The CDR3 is CASSQEPTGGTEAFF. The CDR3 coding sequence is TGTGCCAGCAGCCAAGAACCTACAGGGGGCACTGAAGCTTTCTTT.

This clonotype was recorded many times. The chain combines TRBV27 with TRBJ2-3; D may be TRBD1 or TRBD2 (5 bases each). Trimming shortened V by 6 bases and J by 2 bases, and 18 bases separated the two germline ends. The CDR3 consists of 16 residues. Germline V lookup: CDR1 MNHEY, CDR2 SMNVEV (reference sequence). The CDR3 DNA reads TGTGCCAGCAGGCGTGGGACGAACGGGGACACAGATACGCAGTATTTT. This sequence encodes CASRRGTNGDTDTQYF.

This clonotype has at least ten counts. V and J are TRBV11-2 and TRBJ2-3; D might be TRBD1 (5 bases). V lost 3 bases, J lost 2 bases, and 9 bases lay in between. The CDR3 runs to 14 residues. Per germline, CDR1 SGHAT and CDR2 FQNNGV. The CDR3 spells CASSLDTFTDTQYF. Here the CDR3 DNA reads TGTGCCAGCAGCTTGGACACTTTCACAGATACGCAGTATTTT.

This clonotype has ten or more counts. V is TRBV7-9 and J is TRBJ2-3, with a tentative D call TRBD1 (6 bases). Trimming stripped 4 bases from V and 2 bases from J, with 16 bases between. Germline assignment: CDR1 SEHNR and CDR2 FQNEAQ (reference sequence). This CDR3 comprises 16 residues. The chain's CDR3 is CASSWSGTSVTDTQYF. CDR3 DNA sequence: TGTGCCAGCAGCTGGTCCGGGACATCCGTCACAGATACGCAGTATTTT.

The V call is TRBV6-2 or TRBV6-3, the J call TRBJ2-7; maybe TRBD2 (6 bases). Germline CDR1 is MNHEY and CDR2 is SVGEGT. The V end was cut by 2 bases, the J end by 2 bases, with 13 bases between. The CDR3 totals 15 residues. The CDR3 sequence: CASSYHREITYEQYF. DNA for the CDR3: TGTGCCAGCAGTTACCACCGGGAGATTACCTACGAGCAGTACTTC.

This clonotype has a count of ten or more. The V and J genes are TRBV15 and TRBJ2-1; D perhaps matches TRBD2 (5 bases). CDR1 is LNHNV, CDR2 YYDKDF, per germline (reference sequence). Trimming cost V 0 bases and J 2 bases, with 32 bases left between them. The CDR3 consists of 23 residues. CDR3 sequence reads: CATSREVWSGFETPKTAYNEQFF. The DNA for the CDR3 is TGTGCCACCAGCAGAGAGGTTTGGAGCGGATTCGAAACACCTAAAACGGCCTACAATGAGCAGTTCTTC.

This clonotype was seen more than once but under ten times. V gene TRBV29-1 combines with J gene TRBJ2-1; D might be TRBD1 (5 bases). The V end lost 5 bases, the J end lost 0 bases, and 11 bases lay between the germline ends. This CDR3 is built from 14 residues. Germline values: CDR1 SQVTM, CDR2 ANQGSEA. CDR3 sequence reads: CSVPGASSYNEQFF. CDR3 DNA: TGCAGCGTTCCTGGGGCTAGCTCCTACAATGAGCAGTTCTTC.